Below, 15 T cell receptor beta chains from the same sample are listed, as sequenced in a study of vaccination and CD4 T cells after COVID-19. The treatment here: approximately 10-day PBMC culture with coronavirus spike peptide pools or control peptides (ViraFEST assay). Antigens for these TCRs are unknown. Cultured CD4+ T-cell DNA underwent Oncomine TCR Beta short-read sequencing. TCRdb re-called the PCR reads with MiXCR, one entry per CDR3 protein. There are more than 15,000 distinct CDR3 sequences in the sample; about 72% occur only once, and roughly 18% lies in the top ten. Sequencing was carried out using CD4+ T cells from blood, cultured in vitro. Receptors originate from a human donor who had recovered from COVID-19.

This rearrangement joins TRBV25-1 to TRBJ1-1; D is unclear. The germline gives CDR1 MGHDK, CDR2 SYGVNS. This CDR3 is built from 13 residues. The V gene lost 6 bases and the J gene lost 2 bases, with 10 bases spanning the gap. CDR3 region: CASRDPGNTEAFF. The CDR3, as DNA: TGTGCCAGCAGGGATCCCGGAAACACTGAAGCTTTCTTT.

CDR3 amino acids: CASRDRRNSNTEAFF. The DNA for the CDR3 is TGTGCCAGCCGGGACCGACGAAACTCGAACACTGAAGCTTTCTTT. The chain is built from TRBV6-1 and TRBJ1-1; perhaps TRBD1 as D (5 bases). Germline CDR1 is MNHNS and CDR2 is SASEGT. This CDR3 is built from 15 residues. Trimming took 8 bases from V and 1 from J, leaving 17 bases between them.

V is TRBV7-2 and J is TRBJ2-5; 9 nucleotides align to TRBD2. Germline V gives CDR1 SGHTA, CDR2 FQGNSA. CDR3 length: 14 amino acids. V dropped 5 bases and J dropped 5; count of bases not matched to a gene: 6. CDR3 sequence: CASSRGLATETQYF. The CDR3 DNA is TGTGCCAGCAGCCGCGGACTAGCGACGGAGACCCAGTACTTC.

The sample holds a few counts of this clonotype. V gene TRBV28 combines with J gene TRBJ1-2; weak D call: TRBD1 (5 bases). Germline CDR1 reads MDHEN; CDR2 reads SYDVKM. CDR3 length equals 14 residues. V was shortened by 6 bases and J by 8 bases, with 19 bases between the two germline ends. Here the CDR3 reads CASSPPGPLAGYTF. DNA of the CDR3: TGTGCCAGCAGCCCCCCGGGACCACTGGCAGGCTACACCTTC.

This clonotype was seen a few times. The chain employs TRBV7-2 and TRBJ1-2, with D tentatively TRBD1 (5 bases). The CDR3 runs 13 residues. The V gene lost 5 bases and the J gene lost 8 bases, with 15 bases spanning the gap. Germline values: CDR1 SGHTA, CDR2 FQGNSA. Here the CDR3 reads CASSPYSGEGYTF. For the CDR3, the DNA is TGTGCCAGCAGCCCATATTCGGGGGAGGGCTACACCTTC.

This rearrangement joins TRBV7-6 to TRBJ2-1, with D uncertain. Germline CDR1 and CDR2: SGHVS and FNYEAQ. The CDR3 loop spans 14 amino acids. The germline V and J ends were trimmed by 2 bases and 4 bases, with 9 bases remaining between them. As DNA, the CDR3 is TGTGCCAGCAGCTTATCGTCCAGTTACAATGAGCAGTTCTTC. Translated, it gives CASSLSSSYNEQFF.

V and J are TRBV5-4 and TRBJ1-1; D not resolved. The CDR3 runs to 14 residues. V was cut by 5 bases and J by 1 base, with 12 bases left in between. Germline V gene lookup returns CDR1 SGHNT and CDR2 YYREEE (reference sequence). The CDR3 here is CASRLASGNTEAFF. The DNA for the CDR3 is TGTGCCAGCAGACTGGCCTCGGGGAACACTGAAGCTTTCTTT.

This clonotype turned up a few times. This chain uses TRBV20-1 with TRBJ1-6, with a weak D call TRBD1 (5 bases). V dropped 1 base and J dropped 6 bases, with 10 bases sitting between them. Germline V gene lookup returns CDR1 DFQATT and CDR2 SNEGSKA (reference sequence). This CDR3 has 14 amino acids. In DNA, the CDR3 is TGCAGTGCTAGAGCCCGACAGACTAATTCACCCCTCCACTTT. Translating it yields CSARARQTNSPLHF.

The CDR3 DNA reads TGTGCCAGCAGGCCCGGGACAGGGAGAGGGGTACACCAGCCCCAGCATTTT. It yields the protein CASRPGTGRGVHQPQHF. The chain joins TRBV6-2 or TRBV6-3 to TRBJ1-5, with 9 bases lining up with TRBD1. The CDR3 is made up of 17 amino acids. Germline CDR1 and CDR2: MNHEY and SVGEGT. V trimming: 6 bases; J trimming: 7 bases; junction bases outside the gene matches: 16.

The V gene is TRBV28, the J gene TRBJ1-5; 7 nucleotides line up with TRBD1. Germline loops: CDR1 MDHEN, CDR2 SYDVKM. CDR3 length: 13 residues. Losses at the gene ends were 6 bases for V and 4 bases for J; bases not matched to a gene: 3. The chain's CDR3 is CASSVTGNQPQHF. The DNA of the CDR3 is TGTGCCAGCAGCGTGACAGGGAATCAGCCCCAGCATTTT.

The chain uses TRBV30 and TRBJ1-6; D possibly corresponds to TRBD1 (6 bases). Germline assignment: CDR1 GTSNPN and CDR2 SVGIG (reference sequence). CDR3 length: 14 residues. V shed 5 bases and J shed 7 bases, with 15 bases lying between them. The CDR3 nucleotides read TGTGCCTGGGCGGGACTCCAGGGGAATTCACCCCTCCACTTT. Translated, it gives CAWAGLQGNSPLHF. The variable domain in full, completed from reference TRBV30 and TRBJ1-6, reads SQTIHQWPATLVQPVGSPLSLECTVEGTSNPNLYWYRQAAGRGLQLLFYSVGIGQISSEVPQNLSASRPQDRQFILSSKKLLLSDSGFYLCAWAGLQGNSPLHFGNGTRLTVT.

The gene calls are TRBV5-6 and TRBJ1-2, with no clear D. V lost 0 bases to trimming and J lost 2 bases, with 11 bases between them. Per germline, CDR1 SGHDT and CDR2 YYEEEE. CDR3 size: 15 residues. The CDR3 DNA reads as TGTGCCAGCAGCTTGGTATGGTCCGCGAACTATGGCTACACCTTC. Its translation: CASSLVWSANYGYTF.

V is TRBV20-1 and J is TRBJ1-5, with 8 bases matching TRBD1. From germline, CDR1 is DFQATT and CDR2 SNEGSKA (reference sequence). This CDR3 has 14 amino acids. V shed 6 bases, J shed 6 bases, and the junction held 10 bases outside the gene matches. This CDR3 is CSANGQGGGQPQHF. The CDR3 coding sequence is TGCAGTGCCAACGGACAGGGAGGTGGTCAGCCCCAGCATTTT.

The genes are TRBV11-2 and TRBJ1-6, with TRBD1 identical over 9 bases. Trimming at V came to 3 bases and at J to 9 bases, leaving 6 bases not matched to a gene. The CDR3 totals 15 residues. Per germline, CDR1 SGHAT and CDR2 FQNNGV. CDR3 nucleotide sequence: TGTGCCAGCAGCTTTAGGGGACAGGGTGGTTCACCCCTCCACTTT. Its protein product is CASSFRGQGGSPLHF.

V and J are TRBV6-2 or TRBV6-3 and TRBJ1-5, with D unresolved. With 8 bases removed from V and 3 bases from J, the gap between germline ends came to 20 bases. Germline V gene lookup returns CDR1 MNHEY and CDR2 SVGEGT. The CDR3 covers 16 residues. CDR3 loop: CASGSQWGLANQPQHF. The DNA for the CDR3 is TGTGCCAGCGGGTCACAGTGGGGTCTAGCCAATCAGCCCCAGCATTTT.